One T cell receptor beta chain is described in this entry. What it binds is unknown. This sample is drawn from a study of CD8 T cells in ankylosing spondylitis. Study observations and caveats: Seven to nine highly homologous variants formed a TCR beta motif that appeared characteristic of ankylosing spondylitis blood. Matched ankylosing spondylitis synovial fluid reportedly contained a significantly enriched population of disease-linked clones.

The CDR3 extends over 17 amino acids. The V segment lost 1 base and the J segment 2 bases; nucleotides outside the gene matches: 8. CDR1 and CDR2 (germline): MNHNS, SASEGT. Generation of TCR beta libraries employed quantitative 5'-RACE incorporating molecular barcodes. MiXCR, run by TCRdb on the 5' RACE reads, gives a single entry per CDR3 protein. In the table there are around 280,000 distinct CDR3 sequences, roughly 20% of which are singletons. Sequencing input: blood, either unsorted or a sorted T cell fraction (not recorded which). The TCR was taken from a male donor with ankylosing spondylitis or in good health (not recorded which). The chain has TRBV6-1 and TRBJ2-7; 10 nucleotides agree with TRBD2. The CDR3 sequence: CASSEEGSGLAAYEQYV. CDR3 bases: TGTGCCAGCAGTGAAGAGGGTTCCGGACTAGCGGCCTACGAGCAGTACGTC.